This TCR beta chain comes out of a study of cytomegalovirus exposure and HLA in healthy donors. The PCR contained 60 Vbeta and 13 Jbeta primers. The data were produced by immunoSEQ multiplex PCR, yet TCRdb's version contains in-frame clones alone and is incomplete. The sample has about 100,000 clones; roughly 69% are singletons. There are 17 residues in the CDR3. Trimming cost V 6 bases and J 6 bases, with 23 bases left between them. Per germline, CDR1 MDHEN and CDR2 SYDVKM. The V gene is TRBV28, the J gene TRBJ2-2; the D gene is possibly TRBD2 (5 bases). The TCR sequence derives from a man aged 50-59 years in good health and CMV-seropositive. Specimen: PBMCs. CDR3 sequence: CASSRLTGGGLPGELFF. The CDR3 region has the DNA TGTGCCAGCAGCCGACTGACGGGCGGCGGGTTGCCCGGGGAGCTGTTTTTT.